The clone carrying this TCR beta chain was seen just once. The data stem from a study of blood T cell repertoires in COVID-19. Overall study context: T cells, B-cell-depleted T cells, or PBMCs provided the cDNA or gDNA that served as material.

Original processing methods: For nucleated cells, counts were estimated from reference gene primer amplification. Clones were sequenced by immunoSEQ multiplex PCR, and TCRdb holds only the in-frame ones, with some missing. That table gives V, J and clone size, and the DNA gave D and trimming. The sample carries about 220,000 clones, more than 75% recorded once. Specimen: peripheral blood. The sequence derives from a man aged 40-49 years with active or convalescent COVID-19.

This chain's CDR3 is CASRGASYNEQFF. In DNA, the CDR3 is TGTGCCAGCAGAGGGGCCTCCTACAATGAGCAGTTCTTC. The rearrangement joins TRBV12-3 or TRBV12-4 to TRBJ2-1; D possibly corresponds to TRBD1 (5 bases). Trimming shortened V by 6 bases and J by 0 bases, and 6 bases separated the two germline ends. This CDR3 spans 13 amino acids.